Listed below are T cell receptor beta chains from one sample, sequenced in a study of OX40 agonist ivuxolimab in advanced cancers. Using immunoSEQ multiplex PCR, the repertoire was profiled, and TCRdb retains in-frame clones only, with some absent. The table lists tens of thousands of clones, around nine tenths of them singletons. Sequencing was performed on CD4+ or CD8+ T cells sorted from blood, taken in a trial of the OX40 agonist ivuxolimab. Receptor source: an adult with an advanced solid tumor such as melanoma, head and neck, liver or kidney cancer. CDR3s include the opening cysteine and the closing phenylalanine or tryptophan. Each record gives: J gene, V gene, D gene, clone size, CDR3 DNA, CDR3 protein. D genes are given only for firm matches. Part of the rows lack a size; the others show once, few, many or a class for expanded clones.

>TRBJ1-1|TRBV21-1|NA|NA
TGTGCCAGCACCATGGAGGTGGCGTTCGCTGAAGCTTTCTTT
CASTMEVAFAEAFF
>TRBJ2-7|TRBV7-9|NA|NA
TGTGCCAGCAGCCAGGCGGGGGAGCAGTACTTC
CASSQAGEQYF
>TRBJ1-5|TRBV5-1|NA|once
TGCGCCAGCAGCTTGGCAGGACAGAGCAATCAGCCCCAGCATTTT
CASSLAGQSNQPQHF
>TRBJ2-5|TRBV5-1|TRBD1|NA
TGCGCCAGCAGCTCCAGGGCCCGGACAGGGGGTGGGGAGACCCAGTACTTC
CASSSRARTGGGETQYF
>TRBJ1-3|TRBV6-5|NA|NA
TGTGCCAGCAGTTCCCAGGGTTTTGGAAACACCATATATTTT
CASSSQGFGNTIYF
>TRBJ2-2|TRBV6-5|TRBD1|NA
TGTGCCAGCAGTGCCCGGGACAGGGTGACCGGGGAGCTGTTTTTT
CASSARDRVTGELFF
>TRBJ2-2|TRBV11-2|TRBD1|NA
TGTGCCAGCAGCTACCCGCGGACAGGTTTAGTTGTCGGGGAGCTGTTTTTT
CASSYPRTGLVVGELFF
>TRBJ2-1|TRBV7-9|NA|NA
TGTGCCAGCAGCCCCCCCGCCCGGTTCGGTAATGAGCAGTTCTTC
CASSPPARFGNEQFF
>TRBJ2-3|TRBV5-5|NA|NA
TGTGCCAGCAGCTTCCGTGACACAGATACGCAGTATTTT
CASSFRDTDTQYF
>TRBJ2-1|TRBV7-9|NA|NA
TGTGCCAGCAGCTTAGCTGCAGCCCGCTCCTACAATGAGCAGTTCTTC
CASSLAAARSYNEQFF
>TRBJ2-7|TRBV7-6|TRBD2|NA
TGTGCCAGCAGTTCTAGGGGAGGGGTGTCCTACGAGCAGTACTTC
CASSSRGGVSYEQYF
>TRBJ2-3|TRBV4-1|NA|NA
TGCGCCAGCAGCCAAGTAGGGGATACGCAGTATTTT
CASSQVGDTQYF
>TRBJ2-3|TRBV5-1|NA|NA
TGCGCCAGCAGCTTGGAACGTCCGGGAGCCACAGATACGCAGTATTTT
CASSLERPGATDTQYF
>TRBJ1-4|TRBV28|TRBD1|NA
TGTGCCAGCAGCAGAGACAGGGGAACTAATGAAAAACTGTTTTTT
CASSRDRGTNEKLFF
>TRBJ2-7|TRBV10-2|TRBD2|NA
TGCGCCAGCAGTGAGCGGGGGCCCCAGCGGGGGGGCCGGAACGAGCAGTACTTC
CASSERGPQRGGRNEQYF
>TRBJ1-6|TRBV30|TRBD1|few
TGTGCCTGGAGGGGGACAGGGGTTTCACCCCTCCACTTT
CAWRGTGVSPLHF
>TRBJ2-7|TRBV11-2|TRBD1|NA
TGTGCCAGCAGCTTAGGACAGGGGGTCTTCTACGAGCAGTACTTC
CASSLGQGVFYEQYF
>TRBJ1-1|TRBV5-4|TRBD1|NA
TGTGCCAGCAGCCCGGGACAGGCGATGAACACTGAAGCTTTCTTT
CASSPGQAMNTEAFF
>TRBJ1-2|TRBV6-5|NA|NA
TGTGCCAGCAGTTCCCAGGAGGGGAGGGGTAACGATGGCTACACCTTC
CASSSQEGRGNDGYTF
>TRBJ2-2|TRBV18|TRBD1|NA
TGTGCCAGCTCACCGAGACAGGGTTCGAACACCGGGGAGCTGTTTTTT
CASSPRQGSNTGELFF
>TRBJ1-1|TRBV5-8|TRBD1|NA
TGTGCCAGCAGCCCCGGGACAGAGAACACTGAAGCTTTCTTT
CASSPGTENTEAFF
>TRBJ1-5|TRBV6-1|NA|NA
TGTGCCAGCAGTGCGATGGGACAAACTAATCAGCCCCAGCATTTT
CASSAMGQTNQPQHF
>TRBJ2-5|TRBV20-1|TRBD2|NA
TGCAGTCCCGGGGGGCAAGAGACCCAGTACTTC
CSPGGQETQYF
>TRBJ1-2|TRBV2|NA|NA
TGTGCCAGCAGTGATGAGGACTATGGCTACACCTTC
CASSDEDYGYTF
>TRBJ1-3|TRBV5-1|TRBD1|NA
TGCGCCAGCAGCCCATGGACAGGGGCCTCTGGAAACACCATATATTTT
CASSPWTGASGNTIYF
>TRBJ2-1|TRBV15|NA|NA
TGTGCCACCAGCAGAGATCTGAAAAATGAGCAGTTCTTC
CATSRDLKNEQFF
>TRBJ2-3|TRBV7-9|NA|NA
TGTGCCAGCAGCTTAGGTCTTGGATTCACAGATACGCAGTATTTT
CASSLGLGFTDTQYF
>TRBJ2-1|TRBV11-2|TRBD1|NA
TGTGCCAGCAGCTCATACAGGGGGCGCGTCGGTGAGCAGTTCTTC
CASSSYRGRVGEQFF
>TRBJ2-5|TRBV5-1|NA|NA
TGCGCCAGCAGTAATCGTCGTAGACAAGAGACCCAGTACTTC
CASSNRRRQETQYF
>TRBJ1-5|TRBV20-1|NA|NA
TGCAGTGCTGGAAGCGGTCAGCCCCAGCATTTT
CSAGSGQPQHF
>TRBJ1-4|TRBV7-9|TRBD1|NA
TGTGCCAGCAGCCGGGACAGGGGTGAAAAACTGTTTTTT
CASSRDRGEKLFF
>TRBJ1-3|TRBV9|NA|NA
TGTGCCAGCAGCGTAGATATGTCAGCAAACACCATATATTTT
CASSVDMSANTIYF
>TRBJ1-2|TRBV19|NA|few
TGTGCCAGTATGGACCGCGGCCTAGATGGCTACACCTTC
CASMDRGLDGYTF
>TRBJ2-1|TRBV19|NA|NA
TGTGCCAGTAGTACCCGCTTCAATGAGCAGTTCTTC
CASSTRFNEQFF
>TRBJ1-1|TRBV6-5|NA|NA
TGTGCCAGCAGCCGCGGGGGAAACACTGAAGCTTTCTTT
CASSRGGNTEAFF
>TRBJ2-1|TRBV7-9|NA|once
TGTGCCAGCAGCTTGGCGGGTCCTACGAAAAATGAGCAGTTCTTC
CASSLAGPTKNEQFF
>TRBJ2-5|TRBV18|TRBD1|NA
TGTGCCAGCTCACCACCGAGGGGACAGGGAATAGAGACCCAGTACTTC
CASSPPRGQGIETQYF
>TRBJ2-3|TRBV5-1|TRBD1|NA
TGCGCCAGCAGCTGGGACAGGGGAGAACGCACAGATACGCAGTATTTT
CASSWDRGERTDTQYF
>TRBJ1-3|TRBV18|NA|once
TGTGCCAGCTCACCAGCGACAGCATCTGGAAACACCATATATTTT
CASSPATASGNTIYF
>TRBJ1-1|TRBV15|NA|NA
TGTGCCACCAGCAGAGGGGGGATATTGAACACTGAAGCTTTCTTT
CATSRGGILNTEAFF
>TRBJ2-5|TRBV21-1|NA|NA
TGTGCCAGCAGCAAAGTCGCCCCGGGGGGGGCCGGAGAGACCCAGTACTTC
CASSKVAPGGAGETQYF
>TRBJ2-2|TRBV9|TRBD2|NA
TGTGCCAGCAGCGTATCTAATCTAGCGGGGGGGAACACCGGGGAGCTGTTTTTT
CASSVSNLAGGNTGELFF
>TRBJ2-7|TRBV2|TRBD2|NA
TGTGCCAGCAAGTGGGCGGGGGGTTCCTTCGACGAGCAGTACTTC
CASKWAGGSFDEQYF
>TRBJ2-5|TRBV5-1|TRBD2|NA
TGCGCCAGCAGCCGGACTAGCGCGGAGACCCAGTACTTC
CASSRTSAETQYF
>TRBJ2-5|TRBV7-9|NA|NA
TGTGCCAGCAGCTTAGCGGGGATGGGGGAGACCCAGTACTTC
CASSLAGMGETQYF
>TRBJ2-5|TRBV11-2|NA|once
TGTGCCAGCAGCCTCATAGGGGGAGGGGTCCAAGAGACCCAGTACTTC
CASSLIGGGVQETQYF
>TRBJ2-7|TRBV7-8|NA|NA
TGTGCCAGCACCCCCTTAAGGACGGGCGAGCAGTACTTC
CASTPLRTGEQYF
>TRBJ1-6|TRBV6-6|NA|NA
TGTGCCAGCAGAACCGGGACGGAAAATTCACCCCTCCACTTT
CASRTGTENSPLHF
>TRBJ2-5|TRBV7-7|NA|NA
TGTGCGAACGGGGGCCAAGAGACCCAGTACTTC
CANGGQETQYF
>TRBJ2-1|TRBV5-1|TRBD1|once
TGCGCCAGCAGCCCGAAAACAGGGGGGTACAATGAGCAGTTCTTC
CASSPKTGGYNEQFF
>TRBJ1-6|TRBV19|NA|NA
TGTGCCAGTAGAGATTCCACAGGGAGGGGGTATAATTCACCCCTCCACTTT
CASRDSTGRGYNSPLHF
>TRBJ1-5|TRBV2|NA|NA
TGTGCCAGCAGTGAATCCGGCGGGGTTGAGCAGCCCCAGCATTTT
CASSESGGVEQPQHF
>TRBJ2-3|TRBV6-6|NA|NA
TGTGCCAGCAGTTCCCAGGGCCCAGATACGCAGTATTTT
CASSSQGPDTQYF
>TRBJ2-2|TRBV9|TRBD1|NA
TGTGCCAGCAGCCCACCTGGACAGGGGGTTAACGGGGAGCTGTTTTTT
CASSPPGQGVNGELFF